The 9 T cell receptor beta chains below were found in one sample sequenced in a study of blood T cell repertoires in COVID-19. Assay used: immunoSEQ multiplex PCR; TCRdb lists only in-frame clones, some missing. The sample lists 150,000 to 200,000 clones, about 88% occurring once. Specimen: PBMCs or T cells enriched from blood (not recorded which). Every receptor here comes from a woman aged 18-35 years who had recovered from COVID-19.

The gene calls are TRBV3-1 (or the pseudogene TRBV3-2) and TRBJ2-1; perhaps TRBD1 as D (6 bases). Trimming stripped 4 bases from V and 4 bases from J, with 11 bases between. The CDR3 sequence is 14 residues long. CDR1 LGHDT and CDR2 YNNKEL come from the germline V gene (reference sequence). The CDR3 DNA sequence: TGTGCCAGCAGCCCGCTACAGGGATACAATGAGCAGTTCTTC. Translated, it gives CASSPLQGYNEQFF.

This clone was detected only a few times. V gene TRBV4-3 combines with J gene TRBJ2-7, with D tentatively TRBD1 (6 bases). Looked up from germline, CDR1 is LGHNA and CDR2 is YSLEER. CDR3 length: 17 residues. Trimming took 0 bases from V and 1 from J, leaving 16 bases between them. CDR3 protein: CASSQEGSGQPSYEQYF. As DNA, the CDR3 is TGCGCCAGCAGCCAAGAAGGTTCAGGACAGCCTTCCTACGAGCAGTACTTC.

This chain uses TRBV5-4 with TRBJ1-2; D remains ambiguous. Germline CDR1 and CDR2: SGHNT and YYREEE (reference sequence). V gave up 4 bases and J gave up 7 bases, with 17 bases separating them. The CDR3 has 14 residues. This CDR3 reads CASSGGYGDSGYTF. CDR3 coding DNA: TGTGCCAGCAGCGGAGGCTACGGGGATAGTGGCTACACCTTC.

Here the CDR3 DNA reads TGTGCCAGCAGCCCGATGGCGGAGGCCTTGACCCAGTACTTC. It specifies CASSPMAEALTQYF. V usage is TRBV5-6 and J usage is TRBJ2-5, with D possibly being TRBD2 (5 bases). The V end was cut by 4 bases, the J end by 7 bases, with 17 bases between. This CDR3 contains 14 residues. In germline, CDR1 is SGHDT, CDR2 YYEEEE.

The genes are TRBV6-6 and TRBJ2-7; 10 nucleotides match TRBD1. The CDR3 loop spans 15 amino acids. Germline V gene lookup returns CDR1 MNHNY and CDR2 SVGAGI (reference sequence). After removal of 6 bases from V and 3 bases from J, the junction contained 8 bases not matched to a gene. Here the CDR3 DNA reads TGTGCCAGCAGCTTCCTCGGGACAGGGGTCTACGAGCAGTACTTC. Protein product: CASSFLGTGVYEQYF.

The chain uses TRBV27 and TRBJ1-6; 8 nucleotides align to TRBD1. V shed 4 bases and J 7 bases; nucleotides not matched to a gene: 9. The germline V gene encodes CDR1 MNHEY and CDR2 SMNVEV (reference sequence). The CDR3 spans 16 residues. CDR3 sequence: CASSYTGGWMNSPLHF. The CDR3 DNA sequence: TGTGCCAGCAGTTACACAGGGGGTTGGATGAATTCACCCCTCCACTTT.

The chain links TRBV7-9 to TRBJ1-2; 7 bases agree with TRBD1. This CDR3 has 15 residues. V dropped 5 bases and J dropped 3; count of bases not matched to a gene: 9. Germline-derived CDR1 and CDR2 are SEHNR and FQNEAQ (reference sequence). DNA of the CDR3: TGTGCCAGCAGCGAGCGACAGGGATCGGACTATGGCTACACCTTC. Protein: CASSERQGSDYGYTF. Filled out from reference TRBV7-9 and TRBJ1-2, the complete variable domain reads DTGVSQNPRHKITKRGQNVTFRCDPISEHNRLYWYRQTLGQGPEFLTYFQNEAQLEKSRLLSDRFSAERPKGSFSTLEIQRTEQGDSAMYLCASSERQGSDYGYTFGSGTRLTVV.

V usage is TRBV5-4 and J usage is TRBJ2-7; 8 bases agree with TRBD1. Germline V gene lookup returns CDR1 SGHNT and CDR2 YYREEE (reference sequence). V was clipped by 5 bases and J by 4 bases; unmatched bases: 5. CDR3 length equals 13 residues. The CDR3 reads CASRRTGSYEQYF. CDR3 DNA: TGTGCCAGCAGGAGGACAGGGAGTTACGAGCAGTACTTC.

The V gene is TRBV3-1 (or the pseudogene TRBV3-2), the J gene TRBJ1-3; D possibly corresponds to TRBD1 (5 bases). Trimming shortened V by 3 bases and J by 8 bases, and 26 bases separated the two germline ends. Germline values: CDR1 LGHDT, CDR2 YNNKEL (reference sequence). This CDR3 has 18 amino acids. The CDR3 spells CASSQARALGPEGDTIYF. As DNA, the CDR3 is TGTGCCAGCAGCCAGGCAAGAGCCCTCGGGCCCGAAGGGGACACCATATATTTT.